Listed here is a single T cell receptor beta chain. Its specificity is unknown. These data are taken from a study of T-cell memory formation after mild COVID-19. Using its own MiXCR run on the 5' RACE reads, TCRdb lists one record per CDR3 protein. The sample lists 55,000 to 80,000 distinct CDR3 sequences, over 8.5% occurring once. Whole-study findings and limits: Confirmation was lacking for SARS-CoV-2 specificity of second-wave clones that peaked on day 37.

The sequenced material came from PBMCs or a T cell subset sorted from them (not recorded which). The source is a man between 18 and 35 years old who had mild COVID-19 (a few samples of this study predate the infection). Cell type and time point are not known.

As DNA, the CDR3 is TGTGCCAGCAGCTCCTCCAGCGTGGAGACCCAGTACTTC. Translating gives CASSSSSVETQYF. The J gene is TRBJ2-5, the V gene TRBV7-2; D remains unclear. The ends were cut back, 4 bases at V and 5 bases at J, with 11 bases in the middle. Germline V gene lookup returns CDR1 SGHTA and CDR2 FQGNSA. CDR3 length equals 13 residues.